The 20 T cell receptor beta chains given below trace back to one sample, sequenced in a study of Ad26.COV2.S vaccination and SARS-CoV-2 variants. Only in-frame clones appear in the TCRdb table, and some are missing; sequencing was by immunoSEQ multiplex PCR. In the table there are about 390,000 clones, approximately 92% of which are singletons. As to treatment: roughly 20 received Ad26.COV2.S at low or high dose, single or two shots; about 5 received placebo; per-sample allocation not given. Vaccine and placebo recipients were sampled on day 63 after the first injection. The sample consisted of peripheral blood, taken in a trial of Ad26.COV2.S vaccine versus placebo. All receptors derive from a person aged 18-60 years who received the Ad26.COV2.S COVID-19 vaccine or a placebo.

The CDR3 protein is CASSLPSGNEQFF. The CDR3 DNA follows: TGTGCCAGCAGTTTGCCTAGCGGCAATGAGCAGTTCTTC. This chain uses TRBV12-3 or TRBV12-4 with TRBJ2-1; TRBD2 agrees at 7 bases. J gave up 6 bases and V 3 bases, and 2 bases lay outside the gene matches. CDR3 length: 13 residues.

This clone was seen once. The chain employs TRBV7-2 and TRBJ2-6, with unresolved D. Looked up from germline, CDR1 is SGHTA and CDR2 is FQGNSA. There are 16 residues in the CDR3. V was clipped by 1 base and J by 2 bases, with 9 bases between them. The CDR3 reads CASSLVGGTGANVLTF. CDR3 in DNA: TGTGCCAGCAGCTTAGTAGGTGGAACTGGGGCCAACGTCCTGACTTTC.

This sequence joins TRBV28 and TRBJ2-1; D gene ambiguous. This CDR3 spans 12 amino acids. The V end was cut by 8 bases, the J end by 8 bases, with 13 bases between. In germline, CDR1 is MDHEN, CDR2 SYDVKM. The CDR3 region is CASLRMGDEQFF. The CDR3, as DNA: TGTGCCAGCCTCCGTATGGGCGATGAGCAGTTCTTC.

This chain joins TRBV7-2 and TRBJ2-1, with D perhaps TRBD2 (5 bases). This CDR3 comprises 15 residues. V dropped 0 bases and J dropped 8 bases, with 14 bases sitting between them. Germline V gene sequence: CDR1 SGHTA, CDR2 FQGNSA. CDR3 in amino acids: CASSLAWGLADEQFF. CDR3 DNA sequence: TGTGCCAGCAGCTTAGCCTGGGGTCTAGCAGATGAGCAGTTCTTC.

The table lists this clone with a few counts. This chain uses TRBV4-3 with TRBJ1-5; D not resolved. V lost 0 bases and J 5 bases, leaving 11 bases between the germline ends. There are 15 residues in the CDR3. Germline-derived CDR1 and CDR2 are LGHNA and YSLEER. In DNA, the CDR3 is TGCGCCAGCAGCCAAGAATGGTTGGAAGATCAGCCCCAGCATTTT. It specifies CASSQEWLEDQPQHF.

This sequence joins TRBV19 and TRBJ1-1, with 10 bases lining up with TRBD1. Germline lookup yields CDR1 LNHDA and CDR2 SQIVND (reference sequence). The V and J ends lost 4 bases and 11 bases, in that order; junction bases with no gene match: 13. CDR3 length: 15 residues. CDR3 residues: CASSTYRDRGPGAFF. CDR3 DNA sequence: TGTGCCAGTAGTACATACCGGGACAGGGGCCCGGGGGCTTTCTTT.

The V call is TRBV6-1, the J call TRBJ1-4, with D hard to call. In germline, CDR1 is MNHNS, CDR2 SASEGT. The CDR3 has 17 residues. Trimming pared 1 base from V and 0 bases from J, leaving 12 bases between. The CDR3 spells CASSEVGRPSTNEKLFF. Written as DNA, the CDR3 is TGTGCCAGCAGTGAAGTTGGTAGGCCCTCAACTAATGAAAAACTGTTTTTT.

The chain's CDR3 is CATSDSDASPYGYTF. CDR3 DNA sequence: TGTGCCACCAGTGATTCTGACGCCTCTCCTTATGGCTACACCTTC. The chain uses TRBV24-1 and TRBJ1-2; unclear D gene. The ends were cut back, 2 bases at V and 5 bases at J, with 14 bases in the middle. Germline lookup yields CDR1 KGHDR and CDR2 SFDVKD. CDR3 length: 15 residues.

The V call is TRBV2, the J call TRBJ2-4; D might be TRBD1 (5 bases). The CDR3 covers 17 residues. Trimming pared 7 bases from V and 0 bases from J, leaving 19 bases between. Germline V gene sequence: CDR1 SNHLY, CDR2 FYNNEI. CDR3 loop: CASTETVSIVAKNIQYF. The CDR3 DNA reads as TGTGCCAGCACGGAGACAGTGTCGATAGTAGCCAAAAACATTCAGTACTTC.

This clone showed up just once. The J gene is TRBJ2-4, the V gene TRBV24-1, with a weak D call TRBD2 (6 bases). V was clipped by 4 bases and J by 1 base, with 22 bases between them. The germline gives CDR1 KGHDR, CDR2 SFDVKD. CDR3 length equals 19 residues. This chain's CDR3 is CATSDGGSRVVEAKNIQYF. CDR3 DNA sequence: TGTGCCACCAGTGACGGGGGATCCCGGGTGGTTGAGGCCAAAAACATTCAGTACTTC.

The V call is TRBV11-2, the J call TRBJ2-1; 7 positions match TRBD1. Germline trimming cut 3 bases from V and 7 bases from J; bases unmatched to any gene: 15. Looked up from germline, CDR1 is SGHAT and CDR2 is FQNNGV. This CDR3 has 17 residues. The CDR3 DNA reads TGTGCCAGCAGCTTCGGGCGGACAGGTCGGGTGGGTAATGAGCAGTTCTTC. It translates to CASSFGRTGRVGNEQFF. Variable domain in full (rest from reference TRBV11-2 and TRBJ2-1): EAGVAQSPRYKIIEKRQSVAFWCNPISGHATLYWYQQILGQGPKLLIQFQNNGVVDDSQLPKDRFSAERLKGVDSTLKIQPAKLEDSAVYLCASSFGRTGRVGNEQFFGPGTRLTVL.

V gene TRBV5-1 combines with J gene TRBJ1-1; D is possibly TRBD1 (6 bases). With 0 bases removed from V and 2 bases from J, the gap between germline ends came to 14 bases. The CDR3 is 16 amino acids. Germline CDR1 is SGHRS and CDR2 is YFSETQ. CDR3 amino acids: CASSLEGVVRNTEAFF. DNA of the CDR3: TGCGCCAGCAGCTTGGAGGGGGTAGTAAGAAACACTGAAGCTTTCTTT.

CDR3 protein: CASSLSVSGGGYTF. The CDR3 DNA is TGTGCCAGCAGTTTATCGGTGAGCGGCGGGGGCTACACCTTC. The chain combines TRBV27 with TRBJ1-2, with no clear D. The CDR3 contains 14 residues. CDR1 and CDR2 (germline): MNHEY, SMNVEV (reference sequence). Trimming took off 0 bases at V and 8 bases at J, with 13 bases between the two ends.

V usage is TRBV9 and J usage is TRBJ2-1, with D uncertain. Trimming took 1 base from V and 4 from J, leaving 15 bases between them. Germline values: CDR1 SGDLS, CDR2 YYNGEE. The CDR3 spans 16 residues. CDR3 sequence (DNA): TGTGCCAGCAGCGTATCACCAATTAGCTATTACAATGAGCAGTTCTTC. Translated, it gives CASSVSPISYYNEQFF.

The chain joins TRBV6-5 to TRBJ2-7, with 9 bases lining up with TRBD1. Trimming took 5 bases from V and 4 from J; bases not matched to a gene: 9. Germline V gene lookup returns CDR1 MNHEY and CDR2 SVGAGI. This CDR3 has 15 amino acids. CDR3 nucleotide sequence: TGTGCCAGCAGTCGGACCCGGGACAGGGTTTACGAGCAGTACTTC. Translating it yields CASSRTRDRVYEQYF.

V is TRBV7-2 and J is TRBJ2-5, with a possible D match to TRBD1 (5 bases). Trimming pared 2 bases from V and 2 bases from J, leaving 12 bases between. CDR1 and CDR2 (germline): SGHTA, FQGNSA. The CDR3 has 15 amino acids. CDR3 sequence reads: CASSLRTSPQETQYF. The CDR3 nucleotides are TGTGCCAGCAGCTTAAGGACATCTCCACAAGAGACCCAGTACTTC.

The chain couples TRBV2 to TRBJ2-2, with D uncertain. Trimming stripped 3 bases from V and 6 bases from J, with 5 bases between. Germline V gene data show CDR1 as SNHLY and CDR2 as FYNNEI. This CDR3 has 12 residues. The CDR3 bases are TGTGCCAGCAGTGACCCCCCCGGGGAGCTGTTTTTT. Protein sequence: CASSDPPGELFF.

The V and J genes are TRBV5-1 and TRBJ2-1, with no clear D. Trimming took off 4 bases at V and 6 bases at J, with 11 bases between the two ends. Germline V gives CDR1 SGHRS, CDR2 YFSETQ. This CDR3 region has 13 residues. CDR3 loop: CASSPSAPNEQFF. The CDR3 nucleotides read TGCGCCAGCAGCCCCAGCGCCCCCAATGAGCAGTTCTTC.

The chain uses TRBV12-3 or TRBV12-4 and TRBJ2-1, with no clear D. This CDR3 has 12 residues. The V end was cut by 2 bases, the J end by 8 bases, with 7 bases between. CDR3 sequence reads: CASSLLFHEQFF. DNA of the CDR3: TGTGCCAGCAGTTTATTGTTCCATGAGCAGTTCTTC.

The rearrangement uses TRBV7-2 and TRBJ2-2; TRBD2 aligns across 16 bases. CDR1 is SGHTA, CDR2 FQGNSA, per germline. Trimming cost V 5 bases and J 9 bases; bases outside gene matches: 6. The CDR3 is 16 residues long. The DNA of the CDR3 is TGTGCCAGCAGCCCCGGGACTAGCGGGGGGGGATGGGAGCTGTTTTTT. Amino acid sequence: CASSPGTSGGGWELFF.